The next 9 T cell receptor beta chains were all read from a single sample in a study of T cell responses to AZD1222 COVID-19 vaccine. Assay used: immunoSEQ multiplex PCR; TCRdb lists only in-frame clones, some missing. The data contain under 150,000 clones, roughly nine tenths of them singletons. Sequencing used peripheral blood, obtained 28 days after the second AZD1222 dose. Receptors were obtained from an adult who received the AZD1222 COVID-19 vaccine.

V usage is TRBV27 and J usage is TRBJ2-1, with 9 bases identical to TRBD2. Germline-derived CDR1 and CDR2 are MNHEY and SMNVEV (reference sequence). With 2 bases clipped from V and 7 bases from J, the junction kept 9 bases outside the gene matches. This CDR3 comprises 16 residues. For the CDR3, the DNA is TGTGCCAGCAGTTTAAGGGGGCGGGGGGGCCTAAATGAGCAGTTCTTC. Translating it yields CASSLRGRGGLNEQFF.

The rearrangement uses TRBV19 and TRBJ1-5, with a tentative D call TRBD1 (5 bases). V was clipped by 2 bases and J by 3 bases, with 11 bases between them. The germline V gene has CDR1 LNHDA and CDR2 SQIVND (reference sequence). This CDR3 comprises 15 residues. CDR3 loop: CASSIRLGPNQPQHF. The CDR3 coding sequence is TGTGCCAGTAGTATAAGGTTGGGGCCCAATCAGCCCCAGCATTTT. The variable domain in full, with the rest retrieved from reference TRBV19 and TRBJ1-5, is DGGITQSPKYLFRKEGQNVTLSCEQNLNHDAMYWYRQDPGQGLRLIYYSQIVNDFQKGDIAEGYSVSREKKESFPLTVTSAQKNPTAFYLCASSIRLGPNQPQHFGDGTRLSIL.

The genes are TRBV7-2 and TRBJ2-7; D possibly corresponds to TRBD1 (7 bases). CDR3 length equals 18 residues. Germline V gives CDR1 SGHTA, CDR2 FQGNSA. Deletions cut 5 bases from V and 3 bases from J, with 26 bases between. CDR3 amino acids: CASSPTIPEGQTNYEQYV. CDR3 in DNA: TGTGCCAGCAGCCCCACCATTCCGGAGGGACAGACCAACTACGAGCAGTACGTC.

The genes are TRBV5-4 and TRBJ1-1; 8 bases match TRBD1. CDR1 is SGHNT, CDR2 YYREEE, per germline (reference sequence). Trimming removed 4 bases from V and 0 bases from J; junction bases left unmatched: 8. The CDR3 sequence is 16 residues long. The CDR3 reads CASSPTGTGLNTEAFF. The DNA for the CDR3 is TGTGCCAGCAGCCCCACCGGGACAGGCCTGAACACTGAAGCTTTCTTT.

V gene TRBV3-1 (or the pseudogene TRBV3-2) combines with J gene TRBJ2-7; D may be TRBD2 (5 bases). V lost 0 bases and J lost 7, with 16 bases in between. Germline assignment: CDR1 LGHDT and CDR2 YNNKEL (reference sequence). The CDR3 contains 15 residues. The DNA of the CDR3 is TGTGCCAGCAGCCAAGAGGACGGGCGCCGGGGAGAGCAGTACTTC. Translated: CASSQEDGRRGEQYF.

This clone turned up a few times. V is TRBV24-1 and J is TRBJ1-2; D not resolved. The CDR3 is made up of 15 amino acids. V was clipped by 0 bases and J by 5 bases, with 12 bases between them. Germline V gene sequence: CDR1 KGHDR, CDR2 SFDVKD. CDR3 nucleotide sequence: TGTGCCACCAGTGATTTGCAAAGTAGCGTTTATGGCTACACCTTC. Its translation is CATSDLQSSVYGYTF.

This chain connects TRBV11-3 to TRBJ1-1; possible D gene TRBD1, 5 bases. CDR3 length: 14 residues. Germline-derived CDR1 and CDR2 are SGHNT and YENEEA. Trimming left V 5 bases short and J 6 bases short, with 16 bases between. This CDR3 is CASSPGTGDAEAFF. CDR3 DNA sequence: TGTGCCAGCAGCCCCGGGACTGGGGACGCTGAAGCTTTCTTT.

This chain uses TRBV6-2 or TRBV6-3 with TRBJ1-5, with 7 bases aligning to TRBD1. The ends lost 5 bases at V and 3 bases at J; junction bases unmatched: 7. The length of the CDR3 is 15 residues. Germline loops: CDR1 MNHEY, CDR2 SVGEGT. CDR3 bases: TGTGCCAGCAGTGCACGACAGGGAGACAATCAGCCCCAGCATTTT. Protein product: CASSARQGDNQPQHF.

This clone was observed a single time. The chain has TRBV23-1 and TRBJ2-1, with D uncertain. TRBV23-1 counts as an open reading frame of uncertain function. The CDR3 has 11 amino acids. Trimming left V 5 bases short and J 6 bases short, with 5 bases between. The CDR3 spells CASSTSNEQFF. For the CDR3, the DNA is TGCGCCAGCAGTACTTCCAATGAGCAGTTCTTC.